This TCR beta chain was identified during a study of blood T cells in healthy people across ages. Findings and limits, study-wide: Donors of long life had a larger count of naive CD4+ cells and greater diversity than aged donors. Roughly linearly, TCR beta diversity per million T cells fell as age increased.

PCR was performed a second time for about 7 to 12 cycles using a sample-barcoded 5' primer and a J-beta primer mix. Each CDR3 protein is one row after TCRdb ran MiXCR on the 5' RACE reads. The sample has 1.5 million to 1.9 million distinct CDR3 sequences; approximately 39% are singletons. CDR3 length equals 13 residues. Trimming removed 1 base at V and 10 bases at J, with 14 bases between. Germline V lookup: CDR1 LGHNA, CDR2 YSLEER. Details on this clonotype: Antigen: not known.

Sequencing input: blood. This TCR was recovered from a woman aged 18-30 years in good health. J is TRBJ2-7 and V is TRBV4-3; unclear D gene. CDR3 region: CASSQAFTETQYF. CDR3 nucleotides: TGCGCCAGCAGCCAAGCTTTTACCGAAACCCAGTACTTC.